This TCR beta chain is from a study of OX40 agonist ivuxolimab in advanced cancers. Notes on this clone: Its antigen is unknown.

Data came from immunoSEQ multiplex PCR; TCRdb stores just in-frame clones and leaves some out. Altogether roughly 77,000 clones are present, around 92% being singletons, with the ten largest covering roughly 0.56%. This CDR3 has 14 amino acids. V lost 4 bases and J lost 6, with 16 bases in between. CDR1 SNHLY and CDR2 FYNNEI come from the germline V gene. General observations from the study: Specificity for antigen went undetermined in the expanded peripheral T cells.

The receptor was isolated from an adult with an advanced solid tumor such as melanoma, head and neck, liver or kidney cancer. Sequenced here: CD4+ or CD8+ T cells sorted from blood, sampled in a trial of the OX40 agonist ivuxolimab. The gene calls are TRBV2 and TRBJ2-7; TRBD2 is a possible D gene (7 bases). Here the CDR3 DNA reads TGTGCCAGCAGTGGATCGGGGGGCTATTCCGAGCAGTACTTC. Translated, it gives CASSGSGGYSEQYF.